This T cell receptor (beta chain) was obtained from a study of beta chain features in type 1 diabetes (dated by TCRdb to the late 2010s). Regarding the complete study: No differences in mean age, gender distribution, total cell number or subset yield were found between patients and healthy donors. In the study, recently diagnosed type 1 diabetes patients and matched healthy donors were compared on the TCRB repertoires of their sorted circulating CD4+ T cell subsets. Whereas all 30 or so donors provided naive and central memory subsets, regulatory and stem cell-like memory subsets were isolated from just 8 patients and roughly 8 healthy donors. Across all samples, about 110 million sorted cells were examined, and cell number per subset correlated strongly with RNA yield.

CDR1 and CDR2 are read off the germline V gene as ENHRY and SYGVKD. Ends trimmed: V by 5 bases, J by 3 bases; bases unmatched to a gene: 1. There are 13 amino acids in the CDR3, from cysteine to phenylalanine inclusive. Just the 39-base CDR3 DNA is kept, in frame starting at base 1. All of the isolated RNA was reverse transcribed with the High Capacity cDNA Reverse Transcription Kit, so expressed TCRB transcripts were sequenced. Deep immunoSEQ sequencing was performed on naive, central memory and regulatory T cell samples, with an average of roughly 4 million total reads per sample. Sorted cells were lysed in RLT buffer and RNA was extracted with DNase-treated RNeasy Micro or Mini kits, depending on cell number. Each cell subset was processed separately to prevent cross-contamination, with patient and healthy donor samples processed together. TCRB sequences were amplified from cDNA with the immunoSEQ multiplex PCR, producing 87-bp fragments spanning the CDR3 region. The amplicons were sequenced using the Illumina HiSeq platform. Concerning the study's data processing: Synthetic template baselines were used to correct PCR bias computationally, reads within Hamming distance 2 were collapsed, and singletons that could not be merged were discarded. By aligning reads against IMGT, V, D and J genes, CDR3 length, and insertions or deletions at six rearrangement sites were assigned. Within each subset, clonotype counts were normalized to sorted cell number, and only after that were true diversity and Gini coefficients computed with the tcR R package. The overlap coefficient, calculated on TCRB nucleotide sequences, was used to measure repertoire sharing. Out-of-frame TCRB sequences from naive cells were analyzed as a proxy for the pre-selection repertoire. This is the immuneACCESS table as TCRdb keeps it, with only in-frame sequences that have V and J called. A part of the clones is gone; compared with another copy, unresolved V genes explain less than half, and the rest is unexplained. That table furnishes V, J and clone size, whereas the DNA furnished D and trimming. For this sample the table gives about 400,000 clones, of which 10% to 15% were detected only once. The ten largest clones represent roughly 0.0097% of the sample.

Each donor gave one peripheral blood draw, averaging roughly 120 mL, which was collected into heparinised tubes. A BD FACSAria II and a panel including CD45RO, CCR7, CD25, CD127, CD95 and CD27 were used to sort naive, central memory, regulatory and stem cell-like memory CD4+ T cells. All sorted populations exceeded 98% purity. PBMCs were isolated right away by Lymphoprep density gradient centrifugation and were stained directly, without culture. Samples were stained and sorted in pairs, with one healthy donor and one patient per experiment, so that batch effects were minimized. Beyond this particular receptor, the publication reports: HLA sub-analyses involved small numbers of individuals, so any influence of HLA type on TCRB rearrangement remained unresolved. In all four CD4+ subsets, TCRB CDR3 length was moderately but significantly shorter in type 1 diabetes patients. Because cDNA was sequenced instead of genomic DNA, highly expressing activated cells could be over-represented, though the groups showed no difference in activation or CD3 levels. Shorter templates might have been favored by PCR, but patient and control samples were amplified and corrected together, so both groups would have been affected equally by any skew. Naive, central memory and regulatory TCRB repertoires appeared to be more alike among patients than among healthy donors. Fewer insertions and more nucleotide deletions at VDJ recombination sites were observed in patients with type 1 diabetes, implying thymic rearrangement abnormalities.

Notes on this clone: Which antigen it targets is not known. No base-level quality is on record; no much larger clone is a single base apart.

The chain joins TRBV10-3 to TRBJ2-7; 10 central bases correspond to TRBD2. The origin of this receptor is a woman between 18 and 29 years old with type 1 diabetes. Sequencing was done on a sample of naive CD4+ T cells from blood. The cell subset or site label for this specimen denotes: true naive CD4+ T cells. The sequenced DNA: TGTGCCATCAGTTTAGCGGGAGGCTACGAGCAGTACTTC. The resulting protein is CAISLAGGYEQYF.